The 21 T cell receptor beta chains listed next were all sequenced from one sample in a study of Ad26.COV2.S vaccination and SARS-CoV-2 variants. This table comes from immunoSEQ multiplex PCR, and its TCRdb copy is limited to in-frame clones, with some not included. The sample records about 250,000 clones, around 87% being singletons. The treatment was: around 19 received Ad26.COV2.S at low or high dose, single or two shots; about 5 received placebo; per-sample allocation not given. At day 63 after the first vaccine or placebo injection, samples were drawn. The sample was peripheral blood, taken in a trial of Ad26.COV2.S vaccine versus placebo. The receptors were sampled from a person aged 18-60 years who received the Ad26.COV2.S COVID-19 vaccine or a placebo.

V gene TRBV6-5 combines with J gene TRBJ1-1; 8 positions match TRBD1. Germline CDR1 is MNHEY and CDR2 is SVGAGI. The CDR3 is 13 residues long. After removal of 6 bases from V and 4 bases from J, the junction contained 4 bases not matched to a gene. Written as DNA, the CDR3 is TGTGCCAGCAGGGAGACAGGGGTCACTGAAGCTTTCTTT. Protein: CASRETGVTEAFF.

The rearrangement uses TRBV4-1 and TRBJ2-7; possible D gene TRBD2, 7 bases. In germline, CDR1 is MGHRA, CDR2 YSYEKL. V was trimmed by 0 bases and J by 9 bases, leaving 21 bases between them. The CDR3 is 16 residues long. The CDR3 loop is CASSQERGALAFGQYF. Here the CDR3 DNA reads TGCGCCAGCAGCCAAGAACGGGGGGCCTTGGCGTTCGGGCAGTACTTC.

This chain connects TRBV5-1 to TRBJ2-1, with 7 bases that match TRBD2. The CDR3 totals 14 residues. Germline-derived CDR1 and CDR2 are SGHRS and YFSETQ. The ends lost 1 base at V and 4 bases at J; junction bases unmatched: 2. This CDR3 is CASSLQAGYNEQFF. The DNA of the CDR3 is TGCGCCAGCAGCTTGCAAGCGGGGTACAATGAGCAGTTCTTC. Full variable domain (rest looked up from reference TRBV5-1 and TRBJ2-1): KAGVTQTPRYLIKTRGQQVTLSCSPISGHRSVSWYQQTPGQGLQFLFEYFSETQRNKGNFPGRFSGRQFSNSRSEMNVSTLELGDSALYLCASSLQAGYNEQFFGPGTRLTVL.

The gene calls are TRBV11-1 and TRBJ1-2, with D uncertain. Trimming pared 5 bases from V and 4 bases from J, leaving 17 bases between. The CDR3 extends over 15 amino acids. CDR1 and CDR2 from the germline V gene are SGHAT and FQDESV (reference sequence). The chain's CDR3 is CASSNGGSKSYGYTF. For the CDR3, the DNA is TGTGCCAGCAGCAACGGAGGGAGTAAATCCTATGGCTACACCTTC.

This chain joins TRBV6-5 and TRBJ2-7, with 7 bases fitting TRBD1. From germline, CDR1 is MNHEY and CDR2 SVGAGI. This CDR3 spans 14 amino acids. Trimming took 8 bases from V and 5 from J; bases not matched to a gene: 12. In DNA form, the CDR3 reads TGTGCCAGCCGTACCCGACAGGGTTCAAACGAGCAGTACTTC. Its protein product is CASRTRQGSNEQYF.

The genes are TRBV12-3 or TRBV12-4 and TRBJ2-1; D ambiguous. The CDR3 runs to 12 residues. The V end was cut by 6 bases, the J end by 9 bases, with 12 bases between. CDR3 residues: CASSYSRGEQFF. CDR3 in DNA: TGTGCCAGCAGCTATTCACGAGGTGAGCAGTTCTTC.

The V gene is TRBV2, the J gene TRBJ1-1; perhaps TRBD1 as D (5 bases). Trimming took 5 bases from V and 1 from J, leaving 8 bases between them. Germline V gene lookup returns CDR1 SNHLY and CDR2 FYNNEI. This CDR3 has 13 amino acids. The CDR3 reads CASSRGENTEAFF. The CDR3, as DNA: TGTGCCAGCAGTAGGGGTGAGAACACTGAAGCTTTCTTT.

The rearrangement uses TRBV14 and TRBJ2-3; D ambiguous. Trimming took off 3 bases at V and 6 bases at J, with 10 bases between the two ends. CDR3 length equals 13 residues. CDR1 and CDR2 (germline): SGHDN, FVKESK. The CDR3 nucleotides are TGTGCCAGCAGCCACTCCGTCTGGGATACGCAGTATTTT. Translating gives CASSHSVWDTQYF.

CDR3 in amino acids: CASRSELETQYF. In DNA, the CDR3 is TGTGCCAGCAGGTCAGAGTTGGAGACCCAGTACTTC. The V call is TRBV12-3 or TRBV12-4, the J call TRBJ2-5, with unresolved D. The length of the CDR3 is 12 residues. V lost 6 bases to trimming and J lost 5 bases, with 10 bases between them.

This clone was observed at least ten times. This chain uses TRBV2 with TRBJ2-1; D unresolved. Germline CDR1 is SNHLY and CDR2 is FYNNEI. With 7 bases removed from V and 4 bases from J, the gap between germline ends came to 14 bases. This CDR3 is 14 amino acids long. For the CDR3, the DNA is TGTGCCAGCATTATTGAAGGGCTGTACAATGAGCAGTTCTTC. Amino acid sequence: CASIIEGLYNEQFF.

V and J are TRBV6-5 and TRBJ1-5, with 9 bases identical to TRBD1. The junction had 5 bases not matched to a gene; V was cut back by 8 bases and J by 3 bases. Germline V gene data show CDR1 as MNHEY and CDR2 as SVGAGI. The CDR3 loop spans 14 amino acids. Here the CDR3 reads CASRTGGVNQPQHF. The CDR3 nucleotides are TGTGCCAGCCGAACAGGGGGCGTCAATCAGCCCCAGCATTTT.

This clone was detected only a few times. The rearrangement uses TRBV5-1 and TRBJ1-5; D gene ambiguous. The CDR3 covers 14 residues. The germline V and J ends were trimmed by 0 bases and 2 bases, with 6 bases remaining between them. Per germline, CDR1 SGHRS and CDR2 YFSETQ. In DNA, the CDR3 is TGCGCCAGCAGCTTGGCCTCAGGCAATCAGCCCCAGCATTTT. Translating gives CASSLASGNQPQHF.

V and J are TRBV7-2 and TRBJ2-7; the match to TRBD1 covers 9 bases. Unmatched junction bases numbered 8, after V lost 6 bases and J lost 5 bases. This CDR3 region has 14 residues. Germline values: CDR1 SGHTA, CDR2 FQGNSA. CDR3 loop: CASSERDRVNEQYF. In DNA form, the CDR3 reads TGTGCCAGCAGTGAAAGGGACAGGGTAAACGAGCAGTACTTC.

The V call is TRBV6-5, the J call TRBJ1-6, with D hard to call. The CDR3 is made up of 14 amino acids. From germline, CDR1 is MNHEY and CDR2 SVGAGI. V was pared by 2 bases and J by 5 bases, with 7 bases between. The CDR3 DNA is TGTGCCAGCAGTTACCCCGGGGATAATTCACCCCTCCACTTT. As protein: CASSYPGDNSPLHF.

The genes are TRBV7-9 and TRBJ2-7, with 11 positions matching TRBD1. Germline assignment: CDR1 SEHNR and CDR2 FQNEAQ (reference sequence). The CDR3 is made up of 16 amino acids. V dropped 0 bases and J dropped 2; count of bases not matched to a gene: 3. The CDR3 coding sequence is TGTGCCAGCAGCTTAGCCCTGGGACAGGGGGCCTACGAGCAGTACTTC. As protein: CASSLALGQGAYEQYF.

The rearrangement joins TRBV6-2 or TRBV6-3 to TRBJ2-7; D perhaps matches TRBD2 (5 bases). Trimming removed 0 bases from V and 2 bases from J, with 14 bases in between. Germline loops: CDR1 MNHEY, CDR2 SVGEGT. This CDR3 has 16 amino acids. The CDR3 DNA follows: TGTGCCAGCAGTTACTCGACTACTAGTGGGCCCTACGAGCAGTACTTC. This codes for CASSYSTTSGPYEQYF.

The chain uses TRBV2 and TRBJ2-5; D possibly corresponds to TRBD1 (5 bases). The V gene lost 2 bases and the J gene lost 1 base, with 8 bases spanning the gap. Germline V CDR1 and CDR2: SNHLY, FYNNEI. The CDR3 is 14 residues long. The CDR3 sequence: CASSEPRAQETQYF. CDR3 nucleotide sequence: TGTGCCAGCAGTGAACCCAGGGCCCAAGAGACCCAGTACTTC.

This chain uses TRBV12-5 with TRBJ2-7; D gene ambiguous. Trimming took off 2 bases at V and 0 bases at J, with 11 bases between the two ends. Looked up from germline, CDR1 is LGHNT and CDR2 is FRNRAP. CDR3 length: 15 amino acids. The CDR3: CASGLRLSGSYEQYF. The CDR3 DNA reads as TGTGCTAGTGGTTTGAGGCTATCAGGCTCCTACGAGCAGTACTTC.

The J gene is TRBJ1-5, the V gene TRBV12-5, with a possible D match to TRBD1 (6 bases). The CDR3 has 13 amino acids. V lost 4 bases and J lost 4, with 8 bases in between. Germline V gene data show CDR1 as LGHNT and CDR2 as FRNRAP. The CDR3 loop reads CASGWDINQPQHF. The CDR3 region has the DNA TGTGCTAGTGGTTGGGACATTAATCAGCCCCAGCATTTT.

DNA of the CDR3: TGTGCCTGGAGGGGTAGGGGCTCCTACGAGCAGTACTTC. It is translated as CAWRGRGSYEQYF. The chain carries TRBV30 and TRBJ2-7; tentative D call: TRBD1 (5 bases). The germline V and J ends were trimmed by 3 bases and 0 bases, with 9 bases remaining between them. CDR3 length: 13 amino acids. Germline V lookup: CDR1 GTSNPN, CDR2 SVGIG (reference sequence).

This chain's CDR3 is CATQGAGGDGELFF. The CDR3 region has the DNA TGTGCCACCCAAGGAGCGGGAGGTGATGGGGAGCTGTTTTTT. The J gene is TRBJ2-2, the V gene TRBV24-1; 9 bases fit TRBD2. The CDR3 runs 14 residues. With V trimmed by 9 bases and J by 8 bases, 9 bases remained unmatched. The germline V gene has CDR1 KGHDR and CDR2 SFDVKD.